The present T cell receptor beta chain was sequenced within a study of blood T cell repertoires in COVID-19. Study in general: Some COVID-19 samples were acute and others convalescent; all came from the United States, Italy and Spain. The cDNA or gDNA used as material had been derived from T cells, B-cell-depleted T cells, or PBMCs.

Some clones are missing from TCRdb's copy, which holds only in-frame ones; the method was immunoSEQ multiplex PCR. The sample has roughly 290,000 clones; approximately 83% are singletons. The origin of this receptor is a woman in her twenties or thirties who had recovered from COVID-19. Sequencing was carried out using peripheral blood.

As DNA, the CDR3 is TGCAGCGGTATGTGGGGCCTTGAAGCTTTCTTT. This translates into CSGMWGLEAFF. The genes are TRBV29-1 and TRBJ1-1; TRBD1 is a possible D gene (5 bases). Trimming removed 7 bases at V and 7 bases at J, with 13 bases between. The germline V gene encodes CDR1 SQVTM and CDR2 ANQGSEA. The CDR3 runs to 11 residues.